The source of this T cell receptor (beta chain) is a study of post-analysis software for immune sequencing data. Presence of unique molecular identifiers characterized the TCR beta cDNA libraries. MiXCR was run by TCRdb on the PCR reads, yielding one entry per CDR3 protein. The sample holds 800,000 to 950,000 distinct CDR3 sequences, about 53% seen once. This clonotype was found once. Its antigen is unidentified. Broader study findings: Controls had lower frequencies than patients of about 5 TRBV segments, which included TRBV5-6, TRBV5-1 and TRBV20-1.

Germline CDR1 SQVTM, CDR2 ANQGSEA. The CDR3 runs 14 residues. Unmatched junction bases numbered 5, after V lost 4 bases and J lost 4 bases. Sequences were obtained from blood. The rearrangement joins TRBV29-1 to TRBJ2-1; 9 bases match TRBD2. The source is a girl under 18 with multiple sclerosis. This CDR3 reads CSVVGLADYNEQFF. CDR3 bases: TGCAGCGTTGTGGGACTAGCAGATTACAATGAGCAGTTCTTC.